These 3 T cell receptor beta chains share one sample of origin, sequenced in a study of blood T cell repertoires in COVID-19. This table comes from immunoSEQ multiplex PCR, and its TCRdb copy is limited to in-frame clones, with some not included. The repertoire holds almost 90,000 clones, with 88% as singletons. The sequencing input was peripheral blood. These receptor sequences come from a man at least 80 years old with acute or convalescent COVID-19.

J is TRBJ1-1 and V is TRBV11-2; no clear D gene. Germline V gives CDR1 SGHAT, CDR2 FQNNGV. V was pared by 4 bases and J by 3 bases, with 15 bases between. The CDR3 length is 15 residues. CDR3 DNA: TGTGCCAGCAGCTATACGACGAGCGGTGACACTGAAGCTTTCTTT. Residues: CASSYTTSGDTEAFF.

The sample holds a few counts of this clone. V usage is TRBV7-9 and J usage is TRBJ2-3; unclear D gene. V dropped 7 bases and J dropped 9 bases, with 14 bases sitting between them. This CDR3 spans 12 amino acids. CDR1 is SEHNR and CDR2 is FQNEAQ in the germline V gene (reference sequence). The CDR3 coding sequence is TGTGCCAGCATTCCTCTAGGTGACACGCAGTATTTT. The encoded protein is CASIPLGDTQYF.

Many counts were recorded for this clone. The chain's CDR3 is CASSQDLVEQYF. CDR3 in DNA: TGTGCCAGCAGCCAAGATCTCGTCGAGCAGTACTTC. This chain links TRBV4-2 with TRBJ2-7, with D unresolved. The CDR3 sequence is 12 residues long. Germline V gene sequence: CDR1 LGHNA, CDR2 YNFKEQ. Trimming took 0 bases from V and 6 from J, leaving 6 bases between them.